A single sample gave rise to the 23 T cell receptor beta chains below, sequenced in a study of Graves' ophthalmopathy and Graves' hyperthyroidism. Scientists amplified the TCR beta CDR3 regions from RNA transcripts. Following a first-round RT-PCR that used HTBI primers, a second-round multiplex PCR was carried out. A single record per CDR3 protein comes from TCRdb applying MiXCR to the multiplex PCR reads. The sample gives over a million distinct CDR3 sequences, about 40% of which show up once; more than 9.5% is in the top ten. The sequenced sample consisted of peripheral blood or thyroid tissue (not recorded which). The receptors originated from an adult man with Graves' hyperthyroidism.

The chain is built from TRBV20-1 and TRBJ2-7; the match to TRBD2 covers 11 bases. After removal of 5 bases from V and 3 bases from J, the junction contained 12 bases not matched to a gene. The CDR3 loop spans 16 amino acids. The germline V gene has CDR1 DFQATT and CDR2 SNEGSKA (reference sequence). The CDR3 spells CSAPHLLAGGFYEQYF. The CDR3 DNA sequence: TGCAGTGCTCCCCATTTATTAGCGGGGGGGTTCTACGAGCAGTACTTC.

This clonotype was recorded at least ten times. The chain carries TRBV19 and TRBJ2-2; D is unresolved. The CDR3 runs to 13 residues. From germline, CDR1 is LNHDA and CDR2 SQIVND (reference sequence). V was clipped by 1 base and J by 6 bases, with 6 bases between them. Here the CDR3 DNA reads TGTGCCAGTAGTATAGTACATCCCGGGGAGCTGTTTTTT. Protein: CASSIVHPGELFF.

This clonotype has more than one count but fewer than ten. V is TRBV25-1 and J is TRBJ2-5; a possible D gene is TRBD2 (6 bases). The CDR3 length is 14 residues. V was cut by 7 bases and J by 2 bases, with 14 bases left in between. Germline CDR1 is MGHDK and CDR2 is SYGVNS. DNA for the CDR3: TGTGCCAGCATCGGAGGGACGGAGCAAGAGACCCAGTACTTC. As protein: CASIGGTEQETQYF.

The chain couples TRBV7-2 to TRBJ1-2; the D is unclear. This CDR3 is 15 amino acids long. Trimming pared 4 bases from V and 0 bases from J, leaving 12 bases between. Germline CDR1 and CDR2: SGHTA and FQGNSA. CDR3 residues: CASSSASNSNYGYTF. The CDR3 DNA follows: TGTGCCAGCAGCTCCGCCTCAAACTCTAACTATGGCTACACCTTC. The complete variable domain, with remaining parts taken from reference TRBV7-2 and TRBJ1-2, reads GAGVSQSPSNKVTEKGKDVELRCDPISGHTALYWYRQSLGQGLEFLIYFQGNSAPDKSGLPSDRFSAERTGGSVSTLTIQRTQQEDSAVYLCASSSASNSNYGYTFGSGTRLTVV.

This clonotype appeared a few times. This chain links TRBV20-1 with TRBJ1-5, with 8 nucleotides matching TRBD1. Germline V gene data show CDR1 as DFQATT and CDR2 as SNEGSKA (reference sequence). The V segment lost 0 bases and the J segment 6 bases; nucleotides outside the gene matches: 7. CDR3 length: 15 amino acids. CDR3: CSARDSAGGFQPQHF. CDR3 bases: TGCAGTGCTAGAGATTCGGCAGGGGGCTTTCAGCCCCAGCATTTT.

The DNA for the CDR3 is TGTGCCAGCAGCTTAAACCCGGGGGGGCAAGAGACCCAGTACTTC. It encodes CASSLNPGGQETQYF. The genes are TRBV7-2 and TRBJ2-5, with 8 bases identical to TRBD2. V dropped 2 bases and J dropped 2; count of bases not matched to a gene: 4. Per germline, CDR1 SGHTA and CDR2 FQGNSA. The CDR3 runs 15 residues.

This clonotype has a count of ten or more. The chain uses TRBV5-1 and TRBJ2-7, with D perhaps TRBD2 (5 bases). This CDR3 region has 12 residues. Per germline, CDR1 SGHRS and CDR2 YFSETQ. Trimming took 5 bases from V and 7 from J, leaving 13 bases between them. Here the CDR3 DNA reads TGCGCCAGCAGATCAGGCTCGGGAGAGCAGTACTTC. Translating it yields CASRSGSGEQYF.

The chain uses TRBV6-5 and TRBJ1-4; D not certain. Germline CDR1 reads MNHEY; CDR2 reads SVGAGI. Trimming removed 0 bases at V and 7 bases at J, with 15 bases between. This CDR3 contains 16 residues. CDR3: CASSYSAAGKGEKLFF. CDR3 nucleotide sequence: TGTGCCAGCAGTTACTCGGCGGCGGGGAAGGGTGAAAAACTGTTTTTT.

This clonotype was picked up a small number of times. The rearrangement uses TRBV14 and TRBJ2-5, with D uncertain. Trimming cost V 0 bases and J 1 base, with 15 bases left between them. In germline, CDR1 is SGHDN, CDR2 FVKESK. The CDR3 is 17 residues long. The CDR3 DNA follows: TGTGCCAGCAGCCAAGATCGTGTCCGAAACCCCCAAGAGACCCAGTACTTC. This translates into CASSQDRVRNPQETQYF.

A few counts support this clonotype. J is TRBJ2-7 and V is TRBV4-3; 9 nucleotides line up with TRBD2. The V gene's germline CDR1 is LGHNA and CDR2 YSLEER. The CDR3 is 14 amino acids. With 2 bases clipped from V and 6 bases from J, the junction kept 5 bases outside the gene matches. CDR3 in amino acids: CASSQIAGASEQYF. For the CDR3, the DNA is TGCGCCAGCAGCCAAATAGCGGGAGCCTCCGAGCAGTACTTC.

This clonotype came up many times. This rearrangement joins TRBV29-1 to TRBJ2-6, with a weak D call TRBD1 (6 bases). The CDR3 has 16 amino acids. Looked up from germline, CDR1 is SQVTM and CDR2 is ANQGSEA. The germline V and J ends were trimmed by 7 bases and 0 bases, with 16 bases remaining between them. The CDR3 here is CSALRDTSSGANVLTF. The CDR3 DNA reads as TGCAGCGCCCTCCGGGACACCAGCTCTGGGGCCAACGTCCTGACTTTC.

CDR3 bases: TGTGCCAGCAGCTTGGTCGGCACTTACTATGGCTACACCTTC. This gives the protein CASSLVGTYYGYTF. J is TRBJ1-2 and V is TRBV5-6; D gene unclear. Germline CDR1 and CDR2: SGHDT and YYEEEE. The length of the CDR3 is 14 residues. Between the trimmed V and J ends, which lost 0 bases and 3 bases, there was a span of 9 bases. Looking up the rest from reference TRBV5-6 and TRBJ1-2 gives the full variable domain: DAGVTQSPTHLIKTRGQQVTLRCSPKSGHDTVSWYQQALGQGPQFIFQYYEEEERQRGNFPDRFSGHQFPNYSSELNVNALLLGDSALYLCASSLVGTYYGYTFGSGTRLTVV.

This clonotype was counted ten times or more. The chain has TRBV29-1 and TRBJ2-7; 9 bases map to TRBD2. With 7 bases clipped from V and 3 bases from J, the junction kept 4 bases outside the gene matches. The CDR3 length is 12 residues. Germline V gene data show CDR1 as SQVTM and CDR2 as ANQGSEA. CDR3 amino acids: CSARTSDYEQYF. In DNA, the CDR3 is TGCAGCGCCAGGACTAGCGACTACGAGCAGTACTTC.

As regards this clonotype: One junction end disagrees with the germline gene, perhaps due to a read error. This chain connects TRBV7-9 to TRBJ1-2; 9 nucleotides align to TRBD1. The CDR3 totals 15 residues. Germline CDR1 is SEHNR and CDR2 is FQNEAQ (reference sequence). For the CDR3, the DNA is TGTGCTAGCAGCTTAGAACAGGGGGCCCTCTATGGCTACACCTTC. Encoded protein: CASSLEQGALYGYTF.

The chain carries TRBV20-1 and TRBJ1-1; weak D call: TRBD1 (6 bases). V shed 6 bases and J shed 6 bases, with 14 bases lying between them. Germline V CDR1 and CDR2: DFQATT, SNEGSKA (reference sequence). The CDR3 length is 12 residues. The CDR3 nucleotides are TGCAGTGCCCCGAACAGGGCCCCTGAAGCTTTCTTT. It is translated as CSAPNRAPEAFF.

This clonotype was detected many times. J is TRBJ2-7 and V is TRBV20-1; tentative D call: TRBD1 (6 bases). There are 14 residues in the CDR3. Germline CDR1 DFQATT, CDR2 SNEGSKA (reference sequence). The V end lost 5 bases, the J end lost 5 bases, and 19 bases lay between the germline ends. The CDR3 reads CSALGRQVINEQYF. CDR3 nucleotides: TGCAGTGCTTTGGGGAGACAGGTTATAAACGAGCAGTACTTC.

This clonotype was recorded many times. V and J are TRBV10-3 and TRBJ1-6; D uncertain. The CDR3 length is 17 residues. Germline V gives CDR1 ENHRY, CDR2 SYGVKD. The germline V and J ends were trimmed by 8 bases and 4 bases, with 21 bases remaining between them. CDR3 in DNA: TGTGCCATCGCGAGAGGCATAACCGGAGAATATAATTCACCCCTCCACTTT. As protein: CAIARGITGEYNSPLHF.

The chain couples TRBV6-1 to TRBJ1-5; D unclear. CDR1 is MNHNS and CDR2 is SASEGT in the germline V gene. The CDR3 is 14 residues long. Trimming removed 4 bases at V and 3 bases at J, with 10 bases between. This CDR3 is CASSVNSDNQPQHF. The CDR3, as DNA: TGTGCCAGCAGTGTAAACTCAGACAATCAGCCCCAGCATTTT.

About this clonotype itself: This may be a read error: a much more frequent sequence differs by one nucleotide. The rearrangement uses TRBV7-2 and TRBJ2-7; D gene ambiguous. This CDR3 comprises 14 residues. CDR1 is SGHTA and CDR2 is FQGNSA in the germline V gene. CDR3 sequence reads: CASRPGAVTYEPYF. In DNA, the CDR3 is TGTGCCAGCAGACCAGGCGCCGTTACCTACGAGCCGTACTTC.

At least ten counts were recorded for this clonotype. At one end the junction does not follow the germline gene, possibly because of a read error. The chain is built from TRBV10-3 and TRBJ1-2; 9 bases fit TRBD1. Germline CDR1 ENHRY, CDR2 SYGVKD. The CDR3 has 15 amino acids. Written as DNA, the CDR3 is TGTGCCAGCAGTGACCCGGGACAGGGCATATCTGGCTACACCTTC. This translates into CASSDPGQGISGYTF.

This clonotype showed up many times. This rearrangement joins TRBV5-1 to TRBJ2-7, with D possibly being TRBD2 (6 bases). Trimming took off 4 bases at V and 2 bases at J, with 13 bases between the two ends. From germline, CDR1 is SGHRS and CDR2 YFSETQ. This CDR3 is built from 14 residues. This chain's CDR3 is CASSTDGSTYEQYF. In DNA form, the CDR3 reads TGCGCCAGCAGCACGGACGGGAGTACCTACGAGCAGTACTTC.

The chain links TRBV7-6 to TRBJ1-5; no definite D call. The germline V gene has CDR1 SGHVS and CDR2 FNYEAQ. Trimming pared 4 bases from V and 13 bases from J, leaving 5 bases between. The CDR3 runs to 9 residues. The DNA for the CDR3 is TGTGCCAGCAGCTCCTCGCAGCATTTT. Encoded protein: CASSSSQHF.

The rearrangement uses TRBV11-2 and TRBJ2-7, with 15 bases lining up with TRBD2. The germline V gene has CDR1 SGHAT and CDR2 FQNNGV. The CDR3 spans 16 residues. Trimming removed 5 bases from V and 6 bases from J; junction bases left unmatched: 8. Here the CDR3 reads CASSPGTSGGSGEQYF. Here the CDR3 DNA reads TGTGCCAGCAGCCCCGGGACTAGCGGGGGGTCGGGCGAGCAGTACTTC.